This T cell receptor (beta chain) was sequenced during a study of blood T cells in healthy people across ages. Study-level results: Donor CMV status was unknown, possibly confounding expanded clonotype changes.

This CDR3 has 14 residues. The germline V gene has CDR1 ENHRY and CDR2 SYGVKD. V lost 6 bases, J lost 1 base, and 2 bases stayed unmatched. The authors ran a second PCR of about 6 to 11 cycles using a sample-barcoded 5' primer and a J-beta primer mix. TCRdb recomputed calls from the 5' RACE reads with MiXCR, one row per CDR3 protein. This sample yields about 970,000 distinct CDR3 sequences, of which roughly 51% are seen a single time; roughly 23% belongs to the top ten. Points on this clonotype: The antigen is not known.

Sequencing was carried out using blood. This TCR was recovered from a woman aged 60-70 years in good health. The V gene is TRBV10-3, the J gene TRBJ2-3; 9 bases fit TRBD2. CDR3 bases: TGTGCCATCAGGGCTAGCGGGGGCACAGATACGCAGTATTTT. This encodes CAIRASGGTDTQYF.